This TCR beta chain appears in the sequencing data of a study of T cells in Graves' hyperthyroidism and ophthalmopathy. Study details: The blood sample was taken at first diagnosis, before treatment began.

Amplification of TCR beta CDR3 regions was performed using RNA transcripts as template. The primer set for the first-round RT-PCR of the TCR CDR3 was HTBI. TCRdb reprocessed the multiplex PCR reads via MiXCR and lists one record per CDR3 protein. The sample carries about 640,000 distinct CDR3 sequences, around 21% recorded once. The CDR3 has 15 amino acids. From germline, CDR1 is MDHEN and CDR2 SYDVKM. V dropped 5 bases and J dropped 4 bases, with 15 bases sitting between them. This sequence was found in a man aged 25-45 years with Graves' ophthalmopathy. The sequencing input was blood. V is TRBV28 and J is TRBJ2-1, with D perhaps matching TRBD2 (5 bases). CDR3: CASSLEEASYNEQFF. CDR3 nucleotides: TGTGCCAGCAGTCTGGAGGAGGCGTCGTACAATGAGCAGTTCTTC.